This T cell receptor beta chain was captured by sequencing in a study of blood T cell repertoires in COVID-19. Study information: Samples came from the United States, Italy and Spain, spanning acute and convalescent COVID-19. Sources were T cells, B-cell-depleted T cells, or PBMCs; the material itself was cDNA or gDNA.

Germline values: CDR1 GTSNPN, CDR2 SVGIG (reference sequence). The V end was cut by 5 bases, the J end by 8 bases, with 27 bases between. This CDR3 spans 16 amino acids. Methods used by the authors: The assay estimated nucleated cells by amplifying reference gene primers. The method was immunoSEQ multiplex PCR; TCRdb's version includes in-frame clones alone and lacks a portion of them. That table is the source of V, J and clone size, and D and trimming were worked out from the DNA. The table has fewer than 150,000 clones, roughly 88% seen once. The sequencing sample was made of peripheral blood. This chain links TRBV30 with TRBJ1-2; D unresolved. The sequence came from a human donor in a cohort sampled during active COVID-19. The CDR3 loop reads CAWDLPLLRAAGGYTF. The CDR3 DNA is TGTGCCTGGGACCTACCCTTACTACGCGCCGCTGGAGGCTACACCTTC.